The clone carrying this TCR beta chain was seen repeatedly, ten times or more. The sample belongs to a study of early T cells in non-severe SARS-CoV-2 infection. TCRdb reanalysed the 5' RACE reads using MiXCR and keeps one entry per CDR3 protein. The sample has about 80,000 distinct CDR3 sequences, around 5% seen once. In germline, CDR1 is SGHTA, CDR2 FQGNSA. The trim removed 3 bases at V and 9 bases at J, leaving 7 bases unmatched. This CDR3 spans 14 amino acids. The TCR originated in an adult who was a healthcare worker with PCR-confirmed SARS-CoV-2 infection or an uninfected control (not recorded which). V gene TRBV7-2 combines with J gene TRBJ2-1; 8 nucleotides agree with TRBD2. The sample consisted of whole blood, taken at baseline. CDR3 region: CASSFKRELIEQFF. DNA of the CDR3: TGTGCCAGCAGCTTTAAGCGGGAGCTTATTGAGCAGTTCTTC.